A selection of T cell receptor beta chains follows, all from one sample in a study of blood T cell repertoires in COVID-19. Assay: immunoSEQ multiplex PCR; the TCRdb copy retains only in-frame clones and omits some. Altogether around 250,000 clones are present, 80% to 90% being singletons, with the ten largest covering 15% to 17%. The sequencing sample was made of PBMCs or T cells enriched from blood (not recorded which). The receptors originated from a man aged 18 to 35 who had recovered from COVID-19. The CDR3 runs from the conserved cysteine through the conserved F or W. A D gene is named only where the DNA matches it firmly. Where a row states a size, it is once, few, many or the class of an expanded clone; other rows omit it.

TRBV28	15	-	TRBD1	TRBJ2-2	CASSLGQFYTGELFF	TGTGCCAGCAGTCTGGGACAGTTTTACACCGGGGAGCTGTTTTTT
TRBV18	15	many	TRBD1	TRBJ2-7	CASSATGGPSYEQYF	TGTGCCAGCTCAGCGACAGGGGGCCCGTCCTACGAGCAGTACTTC
TRBV6-5	14	-	-	TRBJ2-3	CASKDSSSTDTQYF	TGTGCCAGCAAGGACTCTTCTAGCACAGATACGCAGTATTTT
TRBV4-1	16	few	TRBD1	TRBJ2-7	CASSQDGTGWDYEQYF	TGCGCCAGCAGCCAAGATGGGACAGGTTGGGACTACGAGCAGTACTTC
TRBV10-2	15	-	-	TRBJ2-3	CASSESGIRPDTQYF	TGCGCCAGCAGTGAGTCGGGCATACGCCCAGATACGCAGTATTTT
TRBV24-1	16	-	TRBD1	TRBJ1-5	CATSDGQGSWNQPQHF	TGTGCCACCAGTGATGGACAGGGTTCTTGGAATCAGCCCCAGCATTTT
TRBV11-2	13	-	-	TRBJ2-3	CASQGLIPDTQYF	TGTGCCAGCCAGGGACTGATACCAGATACGCAGTATTTT
TRBV4-1	15	-	-	TRBJ1-2	CASSQEYRLPYGYTF	TGCGCCAGCAGCCAAGAATATCGGTTACCCTATGGCTACACCTTC
TRBV30	11	-	-	TRBJ1-2	CAWSGGLGYTF	TGTGCCTGGAGTGGAGGGTTAGGCTACACCTTC
TRBV5-1	15	-	-	TRBJ2-1	CASSLGGITYNEQFF	TGCGCCAGCAGCTTGGGAGGGATCACCTACAATGAGCAGTTCTTC
TRBV29-1	13	-	TRBD2	TRBJ2-7	CSVAGGGGYEQYF	TGCAGCGTCGCGGGAGGGGGGGGCTACGAGCAGTACTTC
TRBV7-9	12	once	-	TRBJ2-1	CASSLPPGGQFF	TGTGCCAGCAGCTTACCTCCCGGCGGGCAGTTCTTC
TRBV10-1	15	-	-	TRBJ2-1	CASSERGFLVDEQFF	TGCGCCAGCAGTGAGCGGGGGTTCTTGGTAGATGAGCAGTTCTTC
TRBV4-1	14	-	TRBD1	TRBJ1-2	CASSQAQGTYGYTF	TGCGCCAGCAGCCAGGCACAGGGGACCTATGGCTACACCTTC
TRBV2	11	-	-	TRBJ2-5	CASGAPETQYF	TGTGCCAGCGGAGCCCCGGAGACCCAGTACTTC
TRBV5-1	15	few	-	TRBJ1-2	CASSSDGQPRWGYTF	TGCGCCAGCAGCTCAGACGGACAGCCTCGGTGGGGCTACACCTTC
TRBV18	14	-	-	TRBJ1-6	CASSPGGRDSPLHF	TGTGCCAGCTCACCGGGAGGACGGGATTCACCCCTCCACTTT
TRBV6-5	16	-	-	TRBJ1-3	CASSSHSLQAGNTIYF	TGTGCCAGCAGTTCCCACAGCCTACAGGCTGGAAACACCATATATTTT
TRBV10-3	14	-	TRBD1	TRBJ2-1	CAIMKDRGTDEQFF	TGTGCCATCATGAAGGACAGGGGGACGGATGAGCAGTTCTTC
TRBV2	16	-	TRBD1	TRBJ2-1	CASSGQGPTIPNEQFF	TGTGCCAGCAGTGGACAGGGGCCCACAATACCCAATGAGCAGTTCTTC
TRBV19	15	-	TRBD1	TRBJ2-1	CASSLSRDRYNEQFF	TGTGCCAGTAGTTTGTCTCGGGACAGATACAATGAGCAGTTCTTC
TRBV19	15	-	-	TRBJ1-6	CASSIVWAGNSPLHF	TGTGCCAGTAGTATAGTCTGGGCAGGGAACTCACCCCTCCACTTT
TRBV4-2	15	-	TRBD1	TRBJ2-7	CASSQVIQGRGEQYF	TGTGCCAGCAGCCAAGTCATACAGGGGAGAGGGGAGCAGTACTTC
TRBV5-1	17	-	TRBD2	TRBJ2-1	CASSLGLAGGFYNEQFF	TGCGCCAGCAGCTTGGGACTAGCGGGAGGGTTTTACAATGAGCAGTTCTTC
TRBV19	15	few	TRBD2	TRBJ2-1	CASSMTLADYNEQFF	TGTGCCAGTAGTATGACTCTAGCGGACTACAATGAGCAGTTCTTC
TRBV24-1	15	-	TRBD1	TRBJ1-2	CATSDSDRNYYGYTF	TGTGCCACCAGTGATTCGGACAGGAACTATTATGGCTACACCTTC
TRBV27	15	-	-	TRBJ1-1	CASSLSAGAHTEAFF	TGTGCCAGCAGTTTATCGGCAGGGGCGCACACTGAAGCTTTCTTT
TRBV5-1	19	-	TRBD1	TRBJ2-6	CASSLGGTGVHSGANVLTF	TGCGCCAGCAGCTTGGGAGGGACAGGGGTCCACTCTGGGGCCAACGTCCTGACTTTC
TRBV14	18	-	-	TRBJ1-2	CASSQKVGRGRMDEGYTF	TGTGCCAGCAGCCAAAAAGTCGGGAGGGGACGCATGGATGAGGGCTACACCTTC
TRBV4-1	17	-	TRBD1	TRBJ1-5	CASSPEPGTGKNQPQHF	TGCGCCAGCAGCCCTGAACCAGGGACAGGGAAAAATCAGCCCCAGCATTTT
TRBV27	14	-	TRBD2	TRBJ2-7	CASSAAGGSYEQYF	TGTGCCAGCAGTGCAGCGGGAGGCTCCTACGAGCAGTACTTC
TRBV6-5	15	-	-	TRBJ1-3	CASSRQASSGNTIYF	TGTGCCAGCAGTCGACAGGCGAGCTCTGGAAACACCATATATTTT
TRBV10-3	14	-	TRBD2	TRBJ2-7	CAISELGTTYEQYF	TGTGCCATCAGTGAGTTGGGGACTACTTACGAGCAGTACTTC
TRBV19	15	-	TRBD2	TRBJ2-1	CASSIAGGPYNEQFF	TGTGCCAGTAGTATCGCGGGGGGGCCCTACAATGAGCAGTTCTTC
TRBV2	12	-	-	TRBJ1-3	CASSETGRTIYF	TGTGCCAGCAGTGAAACAGGGCGCACCATATATTTT
TRBV30	14	-	TRBD1	TRBJ1-2	CAWGTGIGMVGYTF	TGTGCCTGGGGGACAGGGATCGGTATGGTTGGCTACACCTTC
TRBV10-3	16	-	-	TRBJ1-3	CAISGIGSSSGNTIYF	TGTGCCATCAGTGGGATTGGGAGCTCCTCTGGAAACACCATATATTTT
TRBV7-9	15	-	TRBD2	TRBJ2-3	CASSVHGGGTDTQYF	TGTGCCAGCAGCGTTCATGGGGGGGGCACAGATACGCAGTATTTT
TRBV9	16	-	-	TRBJ2-5	CASSVGIRESQETQYF	TGTGCCAGCAGCGTGGGGATTCGGGAGTCCCAAGAGACCCAGTACTTC
TRBV10-1	13	-	TRBD2	TRBJ2-1	CASRNAGGNEQFF	TGCGCCAGCAGAAACGCGGGGGGGAATGAGCAGTTCTTC
TRBV30	14	few	-	TRBJ2-7	CAWVQGRGSYEQYF	TGTGCCTGGGTACAGGGAAGAGGGTCCTACGAGCAGTACTTC
TRBV15	16	-	TRBD2	TRBJ2-5	CATSRIAGGRKETQYF	TGTGCCACCAGCAGAATCGCGGGAGGACGGAAAGAGACCCAGTACTTC
TRBV28	15	-	TRBD1	TRBJ1-5	CASSATGQGNQPQHF	TGTGCCAGCAGTGCGACGGGACAGGGCAATCAGCCCCAGCATTTT
TRBV7-2	13	-	-	TRBJ1-1	CASSTQGNTEAFF	TGTGCCAGCAGCACTCAGGGAAACACTGAAGCTTTCTTT
TRBV5-4	18	-	TRBD1	TRBJ2-7	CASSLDLGLSRGPGEQYF	TGTGCCAGCAGCTTGGACCTCGGTTTGAGCAGGGGGCCAGGCGAGCAGTACTTC
TRBV27	16	-	TRBD2	TRBJ2-2	CASSLGLVGNTGELFF	TGTGCCAGCAGTTTAGGACTAGTGGGGAACACCGGGGAGCTGTTTTTT
TRBV18	16	-	TRBD2	TRBJ2-7	CASSPEGLAGGREQYF	TGTGCCAGCTCACCAGAGGGACTAGCGGGAGGGCGGGAGCAGTACTTC
TRBV7-2	15	-	-	TRBJ2-5	CASSLIIGQQETQYF	TGTGCCAGCAGCTTGATAATTGGACAGCAAGAGACCCAGTACTTC
TRBV7-9	12	-	-	TRBJ2-1	CASIPEPGEQFF	TGTGCCAGCATTCCCGAACCGGGGGAGCAGTTCTTC
TRBV15	14	-	-	TRBJ1-5	CATSSAGGNQPQHF	TGTGCCACCAGCTCCGCAGGGGGCAATCAGCCCCAGCATTTT
TRBV3-1/TRBV3-2	13	-	TRBD1	TRBJ1-4	CASSRRTGEKLFF	TGTGCCAGCAGCAGGAGGACAGGGGAAAAACTGTTTTTT
TRBV30	13	-	-	TRBJ2-7	CAWSLGGTYEQYF	TGTGCCTGGAGCCTCGGGGGAACCTACGAGCAGTACTTC